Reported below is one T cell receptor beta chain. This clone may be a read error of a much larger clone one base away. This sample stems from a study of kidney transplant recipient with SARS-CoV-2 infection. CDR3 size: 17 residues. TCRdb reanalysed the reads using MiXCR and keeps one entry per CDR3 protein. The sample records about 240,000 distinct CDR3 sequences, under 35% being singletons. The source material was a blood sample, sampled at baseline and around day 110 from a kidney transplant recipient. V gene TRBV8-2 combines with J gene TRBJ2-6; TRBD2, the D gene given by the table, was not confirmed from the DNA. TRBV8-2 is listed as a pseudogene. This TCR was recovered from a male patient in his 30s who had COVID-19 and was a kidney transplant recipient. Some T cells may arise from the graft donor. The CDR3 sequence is CGNASRITQSRANVLTF. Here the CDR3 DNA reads TGTGGCAACGCTAGTAGGATAACACAAAGTCGGGCCAACGTCCTGACTTTC.